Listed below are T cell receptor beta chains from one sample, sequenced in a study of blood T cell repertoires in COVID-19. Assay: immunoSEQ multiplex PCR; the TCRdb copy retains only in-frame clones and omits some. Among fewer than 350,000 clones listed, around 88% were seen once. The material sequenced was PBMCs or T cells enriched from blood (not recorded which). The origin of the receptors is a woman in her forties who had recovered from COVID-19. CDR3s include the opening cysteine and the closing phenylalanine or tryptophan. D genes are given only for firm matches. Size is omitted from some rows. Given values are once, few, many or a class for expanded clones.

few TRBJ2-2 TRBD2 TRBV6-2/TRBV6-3 TGTGCCAGCAGTTACCGGACTAGCGGGAGGTATACCGGGGAGCTGTTTTTT CASSYRTSGRYTGELFF
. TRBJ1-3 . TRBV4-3 TGCGCCAGCAGCCTTCTGGGAGCAACCCGAAACACCATATATTTT CASSLLGATRNTIYF
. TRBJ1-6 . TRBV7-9 TGTGCCAGCAGCAATAGGGGGAGCTCCTATAATTCACCCCTCCACTTT CASSNRGSSYNSPLHF
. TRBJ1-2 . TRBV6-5 TGTGCCAGCAGTCAACCCCCAGGATATGGCTACACCTTC CASSQPPGYGYTF
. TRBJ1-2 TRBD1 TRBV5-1 TGCGCCAGCAGCTTGGTGACAGGGGGCCCCTATGGCTACACCTTC CASSLVTGGPYGYTF
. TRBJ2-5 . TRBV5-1 TGCGCCAGCAGCCTCGGGAGTCAGGAGACCCAGTACTTC CASSLGSQETQYF
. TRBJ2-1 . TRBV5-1 TGCGCCAGCAGCTTAGCTTTCGGGGACTCCTACAATGAGCAGTTCTTC CASSLAFGDSYNEQFF
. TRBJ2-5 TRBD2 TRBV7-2 TGTGCCAGCAGCTCGGGGGGGGGAAGAAAGACCCAGTACTTC CASSSGGGRKTQYF
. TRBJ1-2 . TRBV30 TGTGCTGAATCTCGACAGAACCTCGTCGCAGGCTACACCTTC CAESRQNLVAGYTF
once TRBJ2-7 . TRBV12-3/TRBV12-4 TGTGCCAGCAGTTGGGGCGGGACCTACGAGCAGTACTTC CASSWGGTYEQYF
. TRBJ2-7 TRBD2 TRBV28 TGTGCCAGCACGACCGGGGGGGGAGTAGCCTACGAGCAGTACTTC CASTTGGGVAYEQYF
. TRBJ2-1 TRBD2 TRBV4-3 TGCGCCAGCAGCCCAGGTTTCGGGGTAGCGGGACGAAATGAGCAGTTCTTC CASSPGFGVAGRNEQFF
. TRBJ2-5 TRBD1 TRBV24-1 TGTGCCACTGCCTCAACAGGGGCCGAAAGCCAAGAGACCCAGTACTTC CATASTGAESQETQYF
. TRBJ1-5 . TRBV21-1 TGTGCCAGCAGCCAAGGGACAGCCCAGAATCAGCCCCAGCATTTT CASSQGTAQNQPQHF
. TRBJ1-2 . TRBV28 TGTGCCAGCAGTTTGGGGGCGGCTCAGGGTGGCTACACCTTC CASSLGAAQGGYTF
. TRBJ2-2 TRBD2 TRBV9 TGTGCCAGCAGCGTAGGGCTAGCGGGAGGTACCGGGGAGCTGTTTTTT CASSVGLAGGTGELFF
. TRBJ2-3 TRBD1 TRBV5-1 TGCGCCAGCAGCTCCCACGGTGGGGGACAGGTTTCCGATACGCAGTATTTT CASSSHGGGQVSDTQYF
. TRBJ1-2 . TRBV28 TGTGCCAGCAGTTCCCCCAGGGTAGTCGACTATGGCTACACCTTC CASSSPRVVDYGYTF
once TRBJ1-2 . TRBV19 TGTGCCAGTAGTATGCGGCAGGGGTACGGCTACACCTTC CASSMRQGYGYTF
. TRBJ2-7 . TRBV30 TGTGCCTGGAGTGGGACTACCTCTCCTCGGGAGCAGTACTTC CAWSGTTSPREQYF
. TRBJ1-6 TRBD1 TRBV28 TGTGCCAGCAGTAATGGGGACAGGGGCTTATTTTCACCCCTCCACTTT CASSNGDRGLFSPLHF
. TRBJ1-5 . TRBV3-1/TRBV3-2 TGTGCCAGCAGCCGTCCCCCCGGGGGGCGTAATCAGCCCCAGCATTTT CASSRPPGGRNQPQHF
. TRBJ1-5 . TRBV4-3 TGCGCCAGCAGCCAAGATCAGTCGGGAGGCCAGCCCCAGCATTTT CASSQDQSGGQPQHF
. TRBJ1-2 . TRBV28 TGTGCCAGCAGTCTCGGACAGTCTTTATATGGCTACACCTTC CASSLGQSLYGYTF
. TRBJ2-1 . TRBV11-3 TGTGCCAGCAGCTTAGATGGCGGGATCGGGGACAATGAGCAGTTCTTC CASSLDGGIGDNEQFF
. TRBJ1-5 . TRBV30 TGTGCCTGGAGTGTCGGGGGGAGGCAGCCCCAGCATTTT CAWSVGGRQPQHF
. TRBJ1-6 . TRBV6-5 TGTGCCAGCCTGACTGCTAATTCACCCCTCCACTTT CASLTANSPLHF
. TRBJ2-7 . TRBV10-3 TGTGCCATCAGTGAGTCGCGGGGCGGACCCTACGAGCAGTACTTC CAISESRGGPYEQYF
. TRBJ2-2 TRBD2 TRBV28 TGTGCCAGCAGTTTAGAGCTAGCGGACACCGGGGAGCTGTTTTTT CASSLELADTGELFF
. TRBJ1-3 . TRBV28 TGTGCCAGCAGTTTCGGCGGCCTTTCTGGAAACACCATATATTTT CASSFGGLSGNTIYF
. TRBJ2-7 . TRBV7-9 TGTGCCAGCAGCTTAGCGGCGGCTAACCACGAGCAGTACTTC CASSLAAANHEQYF
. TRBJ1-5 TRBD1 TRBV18 TGTGCCAGCTCACCAGGGACAGGGGATTCCCAGCCCCAGCATTTT CASSPGTGDSQPQHF
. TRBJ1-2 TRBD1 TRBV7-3 TGTGCCAGCACCTACAGGGGGGGCTACACCTTC CASTYRGGYTF
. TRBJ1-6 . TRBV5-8 TGTGCCAGCAGCTTGTATCGGGGACAAGGAGTTTCACCCCTCCACTTT CASSLYRGQGVSPLHF
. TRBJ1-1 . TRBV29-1 TGCAGCGTTGAGGTGCGGGCTGAAGCTTTCTTT CSVEVRAEAFF
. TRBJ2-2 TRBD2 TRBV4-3 TGCGCCAGCAGCCAAGGACTAGCGCGAGGGGCCGGGGAGCTGTTTTTT CASSQGLARGAGELFF
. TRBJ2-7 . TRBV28 TGTGCCAGCAGGACTATAGCCCCACCTCAATACGAGCAGTACTTC CASRTIAPPQYEQYF
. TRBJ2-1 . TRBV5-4 TGTGCCAGCAGCTCTGGTGAGTCCTACAATGAGCAGTTCTTC CASSSGESYNEQFF
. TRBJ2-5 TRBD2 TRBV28 TGTGCCAGCAGTTCCCCGACTAGCGGGAGAAGGGAGACCCAGTACTTC CASSSPTSGRRETQYF
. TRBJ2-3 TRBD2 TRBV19 TGTGCCAGTAGTATCCACCTAGCGGGTCTCACAGATACGCAGTATTTT CASSIHLAGLTDTQYF
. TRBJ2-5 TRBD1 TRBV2 TGTGCCAGCATCGCCCCGGGACAGACTCAAGAGACCCAGTACTTC CASIAPGQTQETQYF
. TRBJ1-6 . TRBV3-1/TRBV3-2 TGTGCCAGCAGCCAAGAAAGTCCCCAGAACTCACCCCTCCACTTT CASSQESPQNSPLHF
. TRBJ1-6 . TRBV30 TGTGCCTGGAGTGGGGGCAGGGTCTATTCACCCCTCCACTTT CAWSGGRVYSPLHF
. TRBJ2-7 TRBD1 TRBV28 TGTGCCACCGATCGGACAGGGCTCGAGCAGTACTTC CATDRTGLEQYF
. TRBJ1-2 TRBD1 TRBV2 TGTGCCAGCAGTGAAGAGGGACAGGGGTGGTATGGCTACACCTTC CASSEEGQGWYGYTF
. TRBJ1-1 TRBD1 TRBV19 TGTGCCTCTCGGGACCGGGACAGAAAAGCTTTCTTT CASRDRDRKAFF
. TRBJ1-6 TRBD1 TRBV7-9 TGTGCCAGCAGCTTAGAGGGGGCGGGTATTTCACCCCTCCACTTT CASSLEGAGISPLHF
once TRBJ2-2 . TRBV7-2 TGTGCCAGCAGCCCCAGGCCCCGGGATTACACCGGGGAGCTGTTTTTT CASSPRPRDYTGELFF
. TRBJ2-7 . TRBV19 TGTGCCAGTAGTACCCGACAGGAGACCTACGAGCAGTACTTC CASSTRQETYEQYF
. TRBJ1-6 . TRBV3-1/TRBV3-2 TGTGCCAGCAGGATCGCGGGGGCATATAATTCACCCCTCCACTTT CASRIAGAYNSPLHF
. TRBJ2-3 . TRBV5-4 TGTGCCAGCAGGGATACTACCAACACAGATACGCAGTATTTT CASRDTTNTDTQYF